The 6 T cell receptor beta chains below come from one sample, sequenced in a study of response to subunit inactivated influenza vaccine. From the RT-PCR reads, TCRdb called clonotypes with MiXCR, one entry per CDR3 protein. The sample shows around 320,000 distinct CDR3 sequences, approximately 21% of them seen only once. This specimen consisted of PBMCs from blood, obtained roughly 20 months after vaccination. These receptors came from a man between 50 and 70 years old who received an inactivated influenza vaccine.

V is TRBV20-1 and J is TRBJ2-7; perhaps TRBD1 as D (5 bases). The length of the CDR3 is 12 residues. V lost 7 bases to trimming and J lost 0 bases, with 10 bases between them. The germline gives CDR1 DFQATT, CDR2 SNEGSKA (reference sequence). The CDR3: CSVAGPSYEQYF. The CDR3 bases are TGCAGTGTCGCAGGGCCCTCCTACGAGCAGTACTTC.

This sequence joins TRBV7-9 and TRBJ1-1; tentative D call: TRBD1 (6 bases). From germline, CDR1 is SEHNR and CDR2 FQNEAQ (reference sequence). The CDR3 has 14 amino acids. V lost 5 bases and J lost 6, with 16 bases in between. The CDR3 DNA follows: TGTGCCAGCAGCCCCCTTACAGGGTTCGCTGAAGCTTTCTTT. It translates to CASSPLTGFAEAFF.

This clonotype was detected once. The chain has TRBV28 and TRBJ2-1; D is uncertain. The CDR3 is made up of 15 amino acids. Germline-derived CDR1 and CDR2 are MDHEN and SYDVKM. V was cut by 5 bases and J by 0 bases, with 11 bases left in between. In DNA, the CDR3 is TGTGCCAGCAGTAACGACGGAAGCTCCTACAATGAGCAGTTCTTC. It is translated as CASSNDGSSYNEQFF. The whole variable domain, remainder taken from reference TRBV28 and TRBJ2-1, is DVKVTQSSRYLVKRTGEKVFLECVQDMDHENMFWYRQDPGLGLRLIYFSYDVKMKEKGDIPEGYSVSREKKERFSLILESASTNQTSMYLCASSNDGSSYNEQFFGPGTRLTVL.

The chain employs TRBV30 and TRBJ2-2, with 9 nucleotides matching TRBD1. J was trimmed by 0 bases and V by 1 base; bases with no gene match: 3. Per germline, CDR1 GTSNPN and CDR2 SVGIG (reference sequence). The CDR3 extends over 16 amino acids. CDR3 region: CAWSARTGANTGELFF. CDR3 nucleotide sequence: TGTGCCTGGAGTGCACGGACAGGGGCGAACACCGGGGAGCTGTTTTTT.

J is TRBJ2-2 and V is TRBV19; D may be TRBD1 (5 bases). This CDR3 is 16 amino acids long. Germline-derived CDR1 and CDR2 are LNHDA and SQIVND (reference sequence). The V gene lost 1 base and the J gene lost 7 bases, with 16 bases spanning the gap. As DNA, the CDR3 is TGTGCCAGTAGTATAGGTGCAGGGATGATGGGCGGGGAGCTGTTTTTT. It encodes CASSIGAGMMGGELFF.

This clonotype was seen only a few times. The rearrangement links TRBV4-1 to TRBJ1-6; 9 positions agree with TRBD1. Trimming took 6 bases from V and 8 from J; bases not matched to a gene: 11. Germline assignment: CDR1 MGHRA and CDR2 YSYEKL. The CDR3 is 16 residues long. The CDR3 DNA follows: TGCGCCAGCAGTTCCGGGACAGGGTTTTTTGATTCACCCCTCCACTTT. Translated, it gives CASSSGTGFFDSPLHF.